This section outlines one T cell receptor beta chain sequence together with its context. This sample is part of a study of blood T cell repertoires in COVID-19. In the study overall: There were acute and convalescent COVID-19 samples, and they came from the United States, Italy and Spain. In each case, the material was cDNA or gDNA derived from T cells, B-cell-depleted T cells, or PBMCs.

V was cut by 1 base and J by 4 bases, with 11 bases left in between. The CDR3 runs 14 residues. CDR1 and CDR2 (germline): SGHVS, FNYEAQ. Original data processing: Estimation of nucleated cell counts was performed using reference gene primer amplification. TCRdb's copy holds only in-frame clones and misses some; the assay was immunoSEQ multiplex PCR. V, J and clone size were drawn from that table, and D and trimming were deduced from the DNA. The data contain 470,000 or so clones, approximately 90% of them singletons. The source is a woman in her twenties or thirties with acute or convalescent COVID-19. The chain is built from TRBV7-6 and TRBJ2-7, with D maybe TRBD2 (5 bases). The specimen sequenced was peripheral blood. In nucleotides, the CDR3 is TGTGCCAGCAGCTTAGGGCTAGCTTCGTACGAGCAGTACTTC. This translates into CASSLGLASYEQYF. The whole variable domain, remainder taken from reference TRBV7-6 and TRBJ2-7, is GAGVSQSPRYKVTKRGQDVALRCDPISGHVSLYWYRQALGQGPEFLTYFNYEAQQDKSGLPNDRFSAERPEGSISTLTIQRTEQRDSAMYRCASSLGLASYEQYFGPGTRLTVT.